A single sample is the source of the 22 T cell receptor beta chains below, sequenced in a study of cytomegalovirus exposure and HLA in healthy donors (dated by TCRdb to the late 2010s). The library came from the immunoSEQ multiplex PCR assay. The multiplex PCR relied on a mix of 60 forward primers for TCR Vbeta segments and 13 reverse primers for TCR Jbeta segments. The table comes from immuneACCESS by way of TCRdb, which keeps in-frame sequences with V and J called. Part of the clones is missing from these tables; in studies checked, under half for an unresolved V gene and the rest for unknown reasons. This sample comprises about 76,000 clones, around 65% of them detected only once. 4.9% of the sample rests with the top ten. The specimen was PBMCs. All receptors derive from a man aged 55 to 70 in good health and CMV-seropositive.

This sequence joins TRBV30 and TRBJ1-3, with 12 bases fitting TRBD1. CDR3 length equals 16 residues. Germline V lookup: CDR1 GTSNPN, CDR2 SVGIG (reference sequence). After removal of 3 bases from V and 4 bases from J, the junction contained 7 bases not matched to a gene. The CDR3 protein is CAWRGTGGATGNTIYF. The DNA of the CDR3 is TGTGCCTGGAGAGGGACAGGGGGCGCGACGGGAAACACCATATATTTT.

This chain uses TRBV27 with TRBJ2-1; 9 bases agree with TRBD1. J gave up 3 bases and V 6 bases, and 18 bases lay outside the gene matches. Germline loops: CDR1 MNHEY, CDR2 SMNVEV (reference sequence). CDR3 length: 19 residues. DNA for the CDR3: TGTGCCAGCAGCAAAACAGATCGAACCGACAGGGGGTTCTACAATGAGCAGTTCTTC. Encoded protein: CASSKTDRTDRGFYNEQFF.

The chain recombines TRBV28 with TRBJ2-6, with D unclear. This CDR3 is 15 amino acids long. Looked up from germline, CDR1 is MDHEN and CDR2 is SYDVKM. Trimming took off 3 bases at V and 2 bases at J, with 8 bases between the two ends. CDR3 sequence reads: CASSLYAAGANVLTF. The CDR3 coding sequence is TGTGCCAGCAGTTTGTATGCGGCTGGGGCCAACGTCCTGACTTTC.

The V and J genes are TRBV7-9 and TRBJ2-5; a possible D gene is TRBD2 (6 bases). The end of the DNA fits TRBJ2-7 better, so the J call may be wrong. The CDR3 is 14 residues long. The germline CDR1 and CDR2 sequences are SEHNR and FQNEAQ (reference sequence). The CDR3 nucleotides are TGTGCCAGCAGCTCCCCAATCCCGGGGGACGAGCAGTACTTC. Amino acid sequence: CASSSPIPGDEQYF.

The CDR3 nucleotides read TGTGCCTGGGCCTCTGCGGGTCAGCCCCAGCATTTT. This gives the protein CAWASAGQPQHF. This chain connects TRBV30 to TRBJ1-5; D unclear. V was cut by 5 bases and J by 6 bases, with 11 bases left in between. The CDR3 contains 12 residues. Germline loops: CDR1 GTSNPN, CDR2 SVGIG (reference sequence).

The chain links TRBV7-3 to TRBJ1-2; tentative D call: TRBD1 (6 bases). The CDR3 loop spans 14 amino acids. CDR1 and CDR2 (germline): SGHTA, FQGTGA. Trimming cost V 0 bases and J 6 bases, with 11 bases left between them. CDR3 protein: CASSLTPAGDGYTF. DNA of the CDR3: TGTGCCAGCAGCTTAACTCCGGCAGGGGATGGCTACACCTTC.

The CDR3 here is CASSAPSGIRYEQFF. In DNA form, the CDR3 reads TGTGCCAGCAGCGCACCTAGCGGGATAAGGTATGAGCAGTTCTTC. The rearrangement uses TRBV6-6 and TRBJ2-1; the match to TRBD2 covers 9 bases. The CDR3 runs 15 residues. Germline V gene data show CDR1 as MNHNY and CDR2 as SVGAGI (reference sequence). Trimming removed 6 bases from V and 8 bases from J; junction bases left unmatched: 11.

V and J are TRBV9 and TRBJ1-1; no definite D call. The CDR3 runs 13 residues. Germline CDR1 is SGDLS and CDR2 is YYNGEE. V was pared by 0 bases and J by 3 bases, with 6 bases between. The CDR3 DNA follows: TGTGCCAGCAGCGTAGAAGCCTACACTGAAGCTTTCTTT. It specifies CASSVEAYTEAFF.

V is TRBV27 and J is TRBJ1-2, with 8 bases that match TRBD1. Germline assignment: CDR1 MNHEY and CDR2 SMNVEV (reference sequence). The CDR3 spans 14 residues. The trim removed 3 bases at V and 4 bases at J, leaving 4 bases unmatched. The CDR3 spells CASSLTGDVYGYTF. The CDR3 DNA reads as TGTGCCAGCAGTTTGACAGGGGACGTCTATGGCTACACCTTC.

The chain carries TRBV9 and TRBJ1-4; 9 bases are shared with TRBD1. Germline trimming cut 3 bases from V and 7 bases from J; bases unmatched to any gene: 4. This CDR3 spans 14 amino acids. Looked up from germline, CDR1 is SGDLS and CDR2 is YYNGEE. In nucleotides, the CDR3 is TGTGCCAGCAGCGAGGGGACAGGGACTGAAAAACTGTTTTTT. Amino acid sequence: CASSEGTGTEKLFF. The full variable domain, in which reference TRBV9 and TRBJ1-4 provide the parts outside the CDR3, is DSGVTQTPKHLITATGQRVTLRCSPRSGDLSVYWYQQSLDQGLQFLIQYYNGEERAKGNILERFSAQQFPDLHSELNLSSLELGDSALYFCASSEGTGTEKLFFGSGTQLSVL.

This sequence joins TRBV19 and TRBJ2-7; 10 bases agree with TRBD1. V shed 5 bases, J shed 4 bases, and the junction held 14 bases outside the gene matches. Germline CDR1 LNHDA, CDR2 SQIVND (reference sequence). There are 17 residues in the CDR3. The CDR3 spells CASSYPSGTGATYEQYF. DNA for the CDR3: TGTGCCAGTAGTTACCCCTCCGGGACAGGGGCTACGTACGAGCAGTACTTC.

This chain links TRBV7-3 with TRBJ2-3; 7 bases match TRBD1. The length of the CDR3 is 15 residues. Germline CDR1 reads SGHTA; CDR2 reads FQGTGA. V lost 5 bases to trimming and J lost 1 base; unmatched junction nucleotides: 6. CDR3 coding DNA: TGTGCCAGCAGCCCTTATGGACAGGGCACAGATACGCAGTATTTT. This translates into CASSPYGQGTDTQYF.

The chain employs TRBV19 and TRBJ2-7; 8 positions match TRBD1. CDR1 LNHDA and CDR2 SQIVND come from the germline V gene (reference sequence). Trimming at V came to 5 bases and at J to 4 bases, leaving 13 bases not matched to a gene. This CDR3 has 16 residues. The CDR3 sequence is CASSPGPTGVGYEQYF. CDR3 DNA sequence: TGTGCCAGTAGTCCGGGGCCGACAGGGGTTGGATACGAGCAGTACTTC.

The J gene is TRBJ2-7, the V gene TRBV4-2; D ambiguous. From germline, CDR1 is LGHNA and CDR2 YNFKEQ. Trimming removed 5 bases at V and 3 bases at J, with 11 bases between. The CDR3 has 13 residues. CDR3 in amino acids: CASSGTVSYEQYF. The DNA of the CDR3 is TGTGCCAGCAGCGGAACAGTAAGCTACGAGCAGTACTTC.

This clone was seen only once. The chain is built from TRBV27 and TRBJ2-6, with 8 bases matching TRBD1. CDR3 length: 16 amino acids. CDR1 MNHEY and CDR2 SMNVEV come from the germline V gene (reference sequence). V dropped 5 bases and J dropped 3; count of bases not matched to a gene: 6. The CDR3 here is CASSQMDRVGANVLTF. Written as DNA, the CDR3 is TGTGCCAGCAGTCAGATGGACAGGGTTGGGGCCAACGTCCTGACTTTC.

The chain employs TRBV4-1 and TRBJ2-7, with 8 bases lining up with TRBD1. After removal of 4 bases from V and 5 bases from J, the junction contained 7 bases not matched to a gene. The CDR3 totals 14 residues. Per germline, CDR1 MGHRA and CDR2 YSYEKL. The CDR3 sequence is CASSPGQGTHEQYF. CDR3 nucleotides: TGCGCCAGCAGCCCAGGACAGGGAACCCACGAGCAGTACTTC.

This clone was detected only once. The chain couples TRBV15 to TRBJ2-3; possible D gene TRBD1, 5 bases. CDR1 is LNHNV, CDR2 YYDKDF, per germline (reference sequence). The CDR3 is 19 amino acids. Trimming cost V 0 bases and J 1 base, with 20 bases left between them. This CDR3 reads CATSRDPDPVGAGTDTQYF. The CDR3, as DNA: TGTGCCACCAGCAGAGATCCCGATCCTGTAGGGGCTGGCACAGATACGCAGTATTTT. The variable domain in full, completed from reference TRBV15 and TRBJ2-3, reads DAMVIQNPRYQVTQFGKPVTLSCSQTLNHNVMYWYQQKSSQAPKLLFHYYDKDFNNEADTPDNFQSRRPNTSFCFLDIRSPGLGDTAMYLCATSRDPDPVGAGTDTQYFGPGTRLTVL.

The J gene is TRBJ1-1, the V gene TRBV27, with 7 bases aligning to TRBD1. The CDR3 spans 12 residues. Germline V gene data show CDR1 as MNHEY and CDR2 as SMNVEV (reference sequence). Trimming took 5 bases from V and 7 from J; bases not matched to a gene: 4. The CDR3 is CASSHDRVEAFF. CDR3 nucleotides: TGTGCCAGCAGTCACGACAGGGTTGAAGCTTTCTTT.

The chain joins TRBV30 to TRBJ1-2; the D is unclear. V lost 5 bases and J 2 bases, leaving 12 bases between the germline ends. CDR3 length equals 13 residues. Germline values: CDR1 GTSNPN, CDR2 SVGIG (reference sequence). CDR3 sequence reads: CAWYPEQNYGYTF. The CDR3 DNA sequence: TGTGCCTGGTACCCGGAACAGAACTATGGCTACACCTTC.

In its sample, this clone was seen a few times. This sequence joins TRBV4-1 and TRBJ2-7, with a tentative D call TRBD1 (6 bases). V was pared by 4 bases and J by 1 base, with 14 bases between. The CDR3 covers 15 residues. In germline, CDR1 is MGHRA, CDR2 YSYEKL. CDR3 in DNA: TGCGCCAGCAGCCCACCGGACAGACTATCCTACGAGCAGTACTTC. It specifies CASSPPDRLSYEQYF.

V gene TRBV5-4 combines with J gene TRBJ2-2, with a tentative D call TRBD2 (6 bases). The germline CDR1 and CDR2 sequences are SGHNT and YYREEE (reference sequence). V was clipped by 0 bases and J by 4 bases, with 7 bases between them. This CDR3 region has 14 residues. As DNA, the CDR3 is TGTGCCAGCAGCTTGGGGGGGGTCACCGGGGAGCTGTTTTTT. Residues: CASSLGGVTGELFF.

In this sample, this clone turned up a few times. One end of the junction is discordant with germline, which a read error may explain. This rearrangement joins TRBV7-9 to TRBJ1-2, with D perhaps matching TRBD1 (5 bases). This CDR3 is built from 17 residues. Germline assignment: CDR1 SEHNR and CDR2 FQNEAQ (reference sequence). For the CDR3, the DNA is TGTTCCAGCAGCTTACTAGGGGCCGACGGTGCTAACTATGGCTACACCTTC. This translates into CSSSLLGADGANYGYTF.